This T cell receptor (beta chain) was obtained from a study of T cell responses to AZD1222 COVID-19 vaccine. Findings and limits, study-wide: The study identified only five to seven AZD1222 recipients as seropositive at baseline.

The CDR3 has 13 amino acids. The ends were cut back, 6 bases at V and 0 bases at J, with 12 bases in the middle. Germline CDR1 SQVTM, CDR2 ANQGSEA. As to this clone: What it recognizes is unknown.

Repertoires were generated with immunoSEQ multiplex PCR, while TCRdb's copy carries only in-frame clones and drops some. The data contain tens of thousands of clones, approximately 90% of them singletons. This TCR derives from an adult in good health. The chain has TRBV29-1 and TRBJ2-7, with D possibly being TRBD2 (5 bases). The sequencing used peripheral blood, collected on day 0 of AZD1222 vaccination. CDR3 amino acids: CSVRTPGSYEQYF. As DNA, the CDR3 is TGCAGCGTCAGGACTCCTGGCTCCTACGAGCAGTACTTC.